The T cell receptor beta chain described here comes from a study of OX40 agonist ivuxolimab in advanced cancers. CDR3 length: 15 residues. Trimming shortened V by 4 bases and J by 3 bases, and 15 bases separated the two germline ends. Per germline, CDR1 ENHRY and CDR2 SYGVKD. Measured with immunoSEQ multiplex PCR; TCRdb has only the in-frame clones, and not every one. The sample yields tens of thousands of clones, around 82% seen once. This TCR was sampled from an adult with an advanced solid tumor such as melanoma, head and neck, liver or kidney cancer. The chain uses TRBV10-3 and TRBJ1-1; no definite D call. This specimen consisted of CD4+ or CD8+ T cells sorted from blood, obtained in a trial of the OX40 agonist ivuxolimab. The CDR3 DNA follows: TGTGCCATCAGTGGGGCCGCCAGGTTAGACACTGAAGCTTTCTTT. Its translation is CAISGAARLDTEAFF.